Presented here are 7 T cell receptor beta chains from one specimen sequenced in a study of blood T cell repertoires in COVID-19. Repertoires were generated with immunoSEQ multiplex PCR, while TCRdb's copy carries only in-frame clones and drops some. The table shows roughly 62,000 clones, with approximately 84% occurring only once. The specimen sequenced was peripheral blood. Receptors were obtained from an older man with COVID-19, enrolled during active disease.

The count of this clone is one. The V call is TRBV9, the J call TRBJ1-6; TRBD1 is a possible D gene (6 bases). The CDR3 consists of 14 residues. V dropped 6 bases and J dropped 7 bases, with 14 bases sitting between them. The V gene's germline CDR1 is SGDLS and CDR2 YYNGEE. The CDR3 DNA is TGTGCCAGCACCTCCCGGACAGCGAATTCACCCCTCCACTTT. This encodes CASTSRTANSPLHF.

This sequence joins TRBV7-2 and TRBJ1-1; 7 bases line up with TRBD1. Trimming took 5 bases from V and 6 from J; bases not matched to a gene: 12. The CDR3 sequence is 15 residues long. Germline V lookup: CDR1 SGHTA, CDR2 FQGNSA. CDR3 bases: TGTGCCAGCAGCAGCCGGACAGGAATGCTCTCTGAAGCTTTCTTT. Translating gives CASSSRTGMLSEAFF.

J is TRBJ1-2 and V is TRBV19; D is unresolved. V was pared by 5 bases and J by 5 bases, with 12 bases between. This CDR3 spans 13 amino acids. Germline CDR1 LNHDA, CDR2 SQIVND (reference sequence). As DNA, the CDR3 is TGTGCCAGTAGTCCCTCGTTCGGGTATGGCTACACCTTC. This encodes CASSPSFGYGYTF.

The chain employs TRBV5-1 and TRBJ2-7; tentatively, D is TRBD1 (5 bases). CDR3 length: 14 residues. V lost 2 bases, J lost 6 bases, and 15 bases lay in between. CDR1 is SGHRS, CDR2 YFSETQ, per germline. For the CDR3, the DNA is TGCGCCAGCAGCTTTATGGGGCAGGGTAGCGAGCAGTACTTC. Translating it yields CASSFMGQGSEQYF.

The chain couples TRBV5-1 to TRBJ2-1; TRBD2 matches at 11 bases. This CDR3 spans 14 amino acids. The V gene end was trimmed by 0 bases and the J gene end by 10 bases; junction bases not matched to a gene: 3. The germline CDR1 and CDR2 sequences are SGHRS and YFSETQ. This CDR3 is CASSLGLAGKEQFF. DNA of the CDR3: TGCGCCAGCAGCTTGGGACTAGCGGGGAAGGAGCAGTTCTTC.

The chain joins TRBV3-1 (or the pseudogene TRBV3-2) to TRBJ2-1; 10 nucleotides line up with TRBD2. The CDR3 length is 15 residues. V shed 7 bases and J 3 bases; nucleotides not matched to a gene: 6. CDR1 LGHDT and CDR2 YNNKEL come from the germline V gene (reference sequence). CDR3 DNA: TGTGCCAGCAAGGCAGCGGGGGGGGGCTACAATGAGCAGTTCTTC. Protein product: CASKAAGGGYNEQFF.

This clone was observed a single time. The chain links TRBV7-2 to TRBJ2-1; unclear D gene. V was trimmed by 4 bases and J by 7 bases, leaving 17 bases between them. CDR1 and CDR2 from the germline V gene are SGHTA and FQGNSA. The CDR3 runs to 15 residues. The CDR3 DNA sequence: TGTGCCAGCAGCTCCGGTATCGTCCTGTGGAATGAGCAGTTCTTC. Encoded protein: CASSSGIVLWNEQFF.